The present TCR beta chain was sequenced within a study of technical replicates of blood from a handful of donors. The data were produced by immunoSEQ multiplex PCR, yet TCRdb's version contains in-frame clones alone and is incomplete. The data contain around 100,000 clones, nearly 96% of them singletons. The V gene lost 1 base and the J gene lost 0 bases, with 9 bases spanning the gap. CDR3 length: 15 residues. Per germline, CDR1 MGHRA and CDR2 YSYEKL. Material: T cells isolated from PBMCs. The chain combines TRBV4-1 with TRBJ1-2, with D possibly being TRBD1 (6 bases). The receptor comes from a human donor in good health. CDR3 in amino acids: CASSQVQGSNYGYTF. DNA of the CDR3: TGCGCCAGCAGCCAAGTACAGGGTTCTAACTATGGCTACACCTTC.